The 8 T cell receptor beta chains below were found in one sample sequenced in a study of blood T cell repertoires in COVID-19. Profiling relied on immunoSEQ multiplex PCR, and the TCRdb table lists in-frame clones only, not all of them. Among about 140,000 clones listed, around 78% were seen once. Sequenced: peripheral blood. Receptors originate from a woman aged 80 or over with active or convalescent COVID-19.

The J gene is TRBJ1-2, the V gene TRBV5-1; 10 nucleotides line up with TRBD1. The V and J ends lost 3 bases and 4 bases, in that order; junction bases with no gene match: 3. The CDR3 totals 14 residues. CDR1 is SGHRS and CDR2 is YFSETQ in the germline V gene. The CDR3 region is CASSSTGGPYGYTF. The CDR3 DNA sequence: TGCGCCAGCAGCTCGACAGGGGGCCCCTATGGCTACACCTTC.

This clone occurred many times. The chain has TRBV7-2 and TRBJ1-3; no clear D. Germline V gene sequence: CDR1 SGHTA, CDR2 FQGNSA. V was trimmed by 4 bases and J by 0 bases, leaving 10 bases between them. CDR3 length: 15 residues. CDR3 nucleotides: TGTGCCAGCAGCTATGGAGAAGTCTCTGGAAACACCATATATTTT. It translates to CASSYGEVSGNTIYF.

The chain combines TRBV19 with TRBJ2-1, with 7 bases lining up with TRBD2. V lost 1 base to trimming and J lost 5 bases; unmatched junction nucleotides: 8. The germline V gene has CDR1 LNHDA and CDR2 SQIVND (reference sequence). The CDR3 is 16 residues long. The CDR3 DNA is TGTGCCAGTAGTATAGTCGGCGGGGGATTTAACAATGAGCAGTTCTTC. Translated: CASSIVGGGFNNEQFF. The full variable domain, in which reference TRBV19 and TRBJ2-1 provide the parts outside the CDR3, is DGGITQSPKYLFRKEGQNVTLSCEQNLNHDAMYWYRQDPGQGLRLIYYSQIVNDFQKGDIAEGYSVSREKKESFPLTVTSAQKNPTAFYLCASSIVGGGFNNEQFFGPGTRLTVL.

This clone was observed a single time. The sample contains more than one DNA sequence encoding this CDR3. The chain joins TRBV6-2 or TRBV6-3 to TRBJ1-2; TRBD1 agrees at 8 bases. There are 13 residues in the CDR3. CDR1 and CDR2 (germline): MNHEY, SVGEGT. V was pared by 6 bases and J by 2 bases, with 2 bases of the junction left unmatched. This CDR3 reads CASSRQGNYGYTF. The CDR3 DNA reads as TGTGCCAGCAGCCGACAGGGGAACTATGGCTACACCTTC.

A note on this clone: An end of the junction does not agree with germline; a read error may underlie this. The genes are TRBV7-7 and TRBJ2-7; 12 bases are shared with TRBD1. CDR1 and CDR2 (germline): SSHAT, FNYEAQ (reference sequence). The CDR3 extends over 15 amino acids. This CDR3 reads CASSKSGTGGDEQYF. Written as DNA, the CDR3 is TGTGCTAGCAGCAAAAGTGGGACAGGGGGCGACGAGCAGTACTTC.

The chain employs TRBV7-8 and TRBJ2-7; 8 bases line up with TRBD2. The V segment lost 3 bases and the J segment 0 bases; nucleotides outside the gene matches: 4. Germline V lookup: CDR1 SGHVS, CDR2 FQNEAQ. This CDR3 has 15 amino acids. The CDR3, as DNA: TGTGCCAGCAGCTTTGGAGCGGGGGCCTCCTACGAGCAGTACTTC. It encodes CASSFGAGASYEQYF.

This chain joins TRBV7-6 and TRBJ2-1; 9 positions agree with TRBD1. Per the germline V gene, CDR1 is SGHVS and CDR2 is FNYEAQ. The CDR3 runs to 16 residues. Losses at the gene ends were 4 bases for V and 6 bases for J; bases not matched to a gene: 10. CDR3 sequence (DNA): TGTGCCAGCAGCTATTTCACAGGGGGCGCCGGCAATGAGCAGTTCTTC. Translated, it gives CASSYFTGGAGNEQFF. The full variable domain, its missing parts supplied by reference TRBV7-6 and TRBJ2-1, is GAGVSQSPRYKVTKRGQDVALRCDPISGHVSLYWYRQALGQGPEFLTYFNYEAQQDKSGLPNDRFSAERPEGSISTLTIQRTEQRDSAMYRCASSYFTGGAGNEQFFGPGTRLTVL.

The V and J genes are TRBV27 and TRBJ1-6, with D tentatively TRBD1 (5 bases). The CDR3 covers 14 residues. The V end was cut by 5 bases, the J end by 3 bases, with 8 bases between. In germline, CDR1 is MNHEY, CDR2 SMNVEV (reference sequence). CDR3 nucleotides: TGTGCCAGCAGTGTGACAGACTATAATTCACCCCTCCACTTT. It is translated as CASSVTDYNSPLHF.